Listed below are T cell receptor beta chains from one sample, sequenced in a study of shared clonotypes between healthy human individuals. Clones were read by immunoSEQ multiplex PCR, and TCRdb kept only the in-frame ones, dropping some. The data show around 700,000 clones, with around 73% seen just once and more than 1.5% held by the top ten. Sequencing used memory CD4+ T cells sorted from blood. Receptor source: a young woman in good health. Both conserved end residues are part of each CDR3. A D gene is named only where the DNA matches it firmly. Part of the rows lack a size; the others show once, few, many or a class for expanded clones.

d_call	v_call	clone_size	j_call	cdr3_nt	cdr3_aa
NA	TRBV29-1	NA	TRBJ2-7	TGCAGCGTGCGGCGGTCCTACGAGCAGTACTTC	CSVRRSYEQYF
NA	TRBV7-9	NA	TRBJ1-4	TGTGCCAGCAGCTCACAGGATAGGAATGAAAAACTGTTTTTT	CASSSQDRNEKLFF
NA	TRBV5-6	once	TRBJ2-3	TGTGCCAGCAGCTTTGTACGGAGTACGCAGTATTTT	CASSFVRSTQYF
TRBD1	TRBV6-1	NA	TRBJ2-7	TGTGCCAGCAATTTACAGGGGTCACCCTACGAGCAGTACTTC	CASNLQGSPYEQYF
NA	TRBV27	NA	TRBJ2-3	TGTGCCAGCAGTCCACAGGGAATTAGCACAGATACGCAGTATTTT	CASSPQGISTDTQYF
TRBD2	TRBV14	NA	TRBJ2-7	TGTGCCAGCAGCAGTACTAGCGGCAGCTACGAGCAGTACTTC	CASSSTSGSYEQYF
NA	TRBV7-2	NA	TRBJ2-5	TGTGCCAGCAGCTTAGATCCGGGCCAAGAGACCCAGTACTTC	CASSLDPGQETQYF
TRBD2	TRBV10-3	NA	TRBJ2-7	TGTGCCATCAGACTAGCGGGAGCGGACGAGCAGTACTTC	CAIRLAGADEQYF
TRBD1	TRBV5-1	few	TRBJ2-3	TGCGCCAGCAGCTTGGGTACAGGGGGGAACACAGATACGCAGTATTTT	CASSLGTGGNTDTQYF
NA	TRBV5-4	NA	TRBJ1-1	TGTGCCAGCAGCTCGGGGGCGGCAATCAAAGCTTTCTTT	CASSSGAAIKAFF
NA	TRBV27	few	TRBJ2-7	TGTGCCAGCAGTTGGCGCCCCGACCGGGGCGAGCAGTACTTC	CASSWRPDRGEQYF
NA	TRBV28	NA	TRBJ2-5	TGTGCCAGCAGTTCCCCCGAGAAGGGGTGGGAGACCCAGTACTTC	CASSSPEKGWETQYF
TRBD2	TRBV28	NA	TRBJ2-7	TGTGCCAGCAGTCCCCTAAGCGGGAGCTCCTACGAGCAGTACTTC	CASSPLSGSSYEQYF
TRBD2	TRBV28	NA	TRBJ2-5	TGTGCCAGCAGTTTATACCTAGCGGGGAAAGAGACCCAGTACTTC	CASSLYLAGKETQYF
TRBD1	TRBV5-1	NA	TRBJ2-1	TGCGCCAGCAGCTTTACGATCGGGACAGGGTTCAATGAGCAGTTCTTC	CASSFTIGTGFNEQFF
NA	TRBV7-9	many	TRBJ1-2	TGTGCCAGCAGCGCCCAGGGGTCTGGCTACACCTTC	CASSAQGSGYTF
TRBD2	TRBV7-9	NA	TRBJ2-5	TGTGCCAGCAGCTTAGTCGGGGCACAGCGGGAGAAGGGGGAGCAGTACTTC	CASSLVGAQREKGEQYF